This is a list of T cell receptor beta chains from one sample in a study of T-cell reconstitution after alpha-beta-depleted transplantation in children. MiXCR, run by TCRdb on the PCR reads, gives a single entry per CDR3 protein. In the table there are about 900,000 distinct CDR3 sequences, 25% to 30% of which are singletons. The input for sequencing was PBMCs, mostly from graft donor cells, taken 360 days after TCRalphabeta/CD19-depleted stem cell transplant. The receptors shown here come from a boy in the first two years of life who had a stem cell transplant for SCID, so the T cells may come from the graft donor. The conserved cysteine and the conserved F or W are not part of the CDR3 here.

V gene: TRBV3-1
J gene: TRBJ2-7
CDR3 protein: ASSQEAWNEQY

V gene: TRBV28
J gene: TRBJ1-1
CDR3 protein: ASSLAAGRTEAF

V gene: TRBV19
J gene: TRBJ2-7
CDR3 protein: ASSTLGRGSEQY

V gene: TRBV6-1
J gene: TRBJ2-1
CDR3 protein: ASRQGQGWNEQF

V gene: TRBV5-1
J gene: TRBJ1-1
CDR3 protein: ASSLALRGGDTEAF

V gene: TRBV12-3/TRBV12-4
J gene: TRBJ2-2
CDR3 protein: ASRSGGASNTGELF

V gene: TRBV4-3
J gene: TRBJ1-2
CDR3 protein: ASSRIQGNYGYT

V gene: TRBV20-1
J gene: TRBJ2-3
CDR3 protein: SAPTARADTQY

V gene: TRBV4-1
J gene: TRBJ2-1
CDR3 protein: ASAGQGANEQF

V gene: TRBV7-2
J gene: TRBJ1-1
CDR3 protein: ASSLWGRGAAEAF

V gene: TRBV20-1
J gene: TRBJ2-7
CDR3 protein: SAGWVYEQY

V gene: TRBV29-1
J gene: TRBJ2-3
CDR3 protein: SVEAGGVDTQY

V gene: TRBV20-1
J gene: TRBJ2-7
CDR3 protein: SARDWGQGAYEQY

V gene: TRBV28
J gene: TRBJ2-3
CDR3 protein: ASSSPTRAVSTDTQY

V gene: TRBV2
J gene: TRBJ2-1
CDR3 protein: ATLAGANNEQF

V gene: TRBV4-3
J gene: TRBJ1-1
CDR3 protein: ASSQRPRGLGTEAF

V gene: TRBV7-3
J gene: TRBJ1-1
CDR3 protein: ASSTTANTEAF

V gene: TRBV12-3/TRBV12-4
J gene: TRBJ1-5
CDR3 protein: ASSYLPTPNQPQH

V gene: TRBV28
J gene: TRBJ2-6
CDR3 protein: ASWGLSGANVLT

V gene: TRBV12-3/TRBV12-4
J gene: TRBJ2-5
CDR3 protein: ASSITGQGTQY